This T cell receptor beta chain was recorded in a study of blood T cell repertoires in COVID-19. The length of the CDR3 is 14 residues. Germline V lookup: CDR1 MNHEY, CDR2 SMNVEV (reference sequence). After removal of 4 bases from V and 6 bases from J, the junction contained 7 bases not matched to a gene. The authors' processing: The authors estimated nucleated cell counts from reference gene primer amplification. This table comes from immunoSEQ multiplex PCR, and its TCRdb copy is limited to in-frame clones, with some not included. V, J and clone size are those of that table, while D and trimming were read from the DNA. The profile covers under 300,000 clones, with more than 70% appearing a single time and under 2.5% taken by the ten largest.

The sequenced sample consisted of PBMCs or T cells enriched from blood (not recorded which). This TCR derives from an older woman in a cohort exposed to, infected with or recovered from COVID-19 (not recorded which). This sequence joins TRBV27 and TRBJ2-7, with TRBD1 identical over 9 bases. CDR3 nucleotide sequence: TGTGCCAGCAGTTGGGACAGGGAGAATGGCGAGCAGTACTTC. This translates into CASSWDRENGEQYF.